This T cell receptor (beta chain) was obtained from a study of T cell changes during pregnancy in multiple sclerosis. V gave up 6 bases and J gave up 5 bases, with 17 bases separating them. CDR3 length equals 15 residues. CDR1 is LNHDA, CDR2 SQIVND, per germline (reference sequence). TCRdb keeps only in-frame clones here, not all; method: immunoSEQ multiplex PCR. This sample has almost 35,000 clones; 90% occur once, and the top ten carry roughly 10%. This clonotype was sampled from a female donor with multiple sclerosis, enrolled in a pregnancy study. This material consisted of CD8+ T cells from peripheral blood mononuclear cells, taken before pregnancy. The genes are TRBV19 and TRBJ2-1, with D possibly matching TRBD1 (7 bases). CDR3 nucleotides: TGTGCCAGTAGGTCCGATGCAGGGGGGAACAATGAGCAGTTCTTC. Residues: CASRSDAGGNNEQFF.